These 13 T cell receptor beta chains came from one sample sequenced in a study of breast tumors, draining lymph nodes, adjacent tissues (dated by TCRdb to the mid-2010s). The axillary draining lymph nodes of breast cancer patients were the source of the lymph node samples. Receptors were amplified or captured by multiplex PCR. The listed sequencing device is Illumina HiSeq 2000. TCRdb cleaned the public reads at Q25 with fastp, built clones with MiXCR and kept in-frame beta chains. Identical CDR3 proteins give one entry, which carries the most common genes and DNA. For this sample there are about 200,000 distinct CDR3 sequences; 31% appear just once. Approximately 4.3% of the sample is taken by the ten largest. The specimen sequenced was axillary lymph node tissue. These receptors all stem from a female donor with breast cancer. Some clones in this sample may be carry-over from other donors' samples.

The sample holds many counts of this clonotype. The chain carries TRBV19 and TRBJ2-1, with 7 bases fitting TRBD1. The CDR3 is made up of 12 amino acids. V lost 1 base, J lost 9 bases, and 0 bases stayed unmatched. Germline V gene data show CDR1 as LNHDA and CDR2 as SQIVND (reference sequence). The CDR3 DNA reads as TGTGCCAGTAGTATAGGACAGGGTGAGCAGTTCTTC. Its translation: CASSIGQGEQFF.

The sample holds many counts of this clonotype. This chain connects TRBV28 to TRBJ2-1; the D gene is possibly TRBD2 (7 bases). CDR3 length equals 15 residues. The V gene lost 7 bases and the J gene lost 9 bases, with 22 bases spanning the gap. Germline values: CDR1 MDHEN, CDR2 SYDVKM. The CDR3 reads CASNLGRWSRGEQFF. The DNA for the CDR3 is TGTGCCAGCAATCTCGGGAGGTGGTCCAGGGGTGAGCAGTTCTTC.

This clonotype was found many times. The V call is TRBV28, the J call TRBJ1-2; no definite D call. V lost 5 bases, J lost 8 bases, and 24 bases lay in between. The CDR3 length is 16 residues. The germline gives CDR1 MDHEN, CDR2 SYDVKM. The CDR3 coding sequence is TGTGCCAGCAGTCCCTCAGATGCGGACCTTGGTTGGGGCTACACCTTC. Translating gives CASSPSDADLGWGYTF.

This clonotype was counted between two and nine times. Just one base apart from a much larger clone, this may be a read error. This chain joins TRBV6-6 and TRBJ2-2; 7 nucleotides line up with TRBD2. The CDR3 has 18 amino acids. The junction had 17 bases not matched to a gene; V was cut back by 6 bases and J by 4 bases. Germline V gives CDR1 MNHNY, CDR2 SVGAGI (reference sequence). This CDR3 reads CASSPISGKPLSTGELFF. CDR3 in DNA: TGTGCCAGCAGCCCTATCAGCGGGAAGCCCCTTAGCACCGGGGAGCTGTTTTTT.

This clonotype was detected many times. The chain carries TRBV6-5 and TRBJ1-5; D is possibly TRBD1 (5 bases). The germline V gene encodes CDR1 MNHEY and CDR2 SVGAGI. CDR3 size: 15 residues. Trimming stripped 2 bases from V and 3 bases from J, with 11 bases between. DNA of the CDR3: TGTGCCAGCAGTTACCGTGGGGGAGACAATCAGCCCCAGCATTTT. It translates to CASSYRGGDNQPQHF.

This clonotype appeared many times. The chain combines TRBV6-6 with TRBJ2-7; TRBD2 matches at 10 bases. V dropped 7 bases and J dropped 3; count of bases not matched to a gene: 9. The CDR3 is made up of 15 amino acids. In germline, CDR1 is MNHNY, CDR2 SVGAGI (reference sequence). This CDR3 reads CASTDSGRKNYEQYF. The CDR3 nucleotides are TGTGCCAGCACCGATAGCGGGAGGAAAAACTACGAGCAGTACTTC.

Ten or more counts support this clonotype. The rearrangement uses TRBV18 and TRBJ2-7; tentatively, D is TRBD1 (7 bases). The CDR3 runs 15 residues. Deletions cut 6 bases from V and 2 bases from J, with 17 bases between. Per germline, CDR1 KGHSH and CDR2 LQKENI. Here the CDR3 reads CASSQGGSGAYEQYF. In nucleotides, the CDR3 is TGTGCCAGCTCTCAGGGGGGTAGCGGCGCCTACGAGCAGTACTTC.

This clonotype was recorded at least ten times. The CDR3 sequence: CATSRFGGLANEKLFF. The CDR3, as DNA: TGTGCCACCAGCAGATTCGGGGGGTTAGCTAATGAAAAACTGTTTTTT. The chain has TRBV15 and TRBJ1-4; tentatively, D is TRBD1 (5 bases). Trimming left V 2 bases short and J 3 bases short, with 13 bases between. This CDR3 region has 16 residues. Germline CDR1 is LNHNV and CDR2 is YYDKDF (reference sequence).

About this clonotype itself: One base away lies a much larger clone, so this may be a sequencing read error. The rearrangement joins TRBV6-2 or TRBV6-3 to TRBJ2-7, with D possibly TRBD1 on 5 matching bases. This CDR3 has 11 amino acids. V was pared by 7 bases and J by 7 bases, with 11 bases between. Germline V CDR1 and CDR2: MNHEY, SVGEGT. The CDR3 sequence: CASTHRLEQYF. In nucleotides, the CDR3 is TGTGCCAGCACCCACAGGCTTGAGCAGTACTTC.

As regards this clonotype: The junction departs from the called germline gene at one end, perhaps through a read error. This chain joins TRBV4-2 and TRBJ1-1; 7 positions agree with TRBD1. The CDR3 sequence is 15 residues long. CDR1 and CDR2 from the germline V gene are LGHNA and YNFKEQ. The DNA of the CDR3 is TGTGCCAGCAGCCAAGAAGGAGGACAGGTTCGGTCTTTGGACTTT. This codes for CASSQEGGQVRSLDF.

As to this clonotype: This may be a read error: a much more frequent sequence differs by one nucleotide. This sequence joins TRBV5-6 and TRBJ2-1; TRBD2 agrees at 12 bases. The CDR3 is 14 residues long. Per germline, CDR1 SGHDT and CDR2 YYEEEE. V lost 3 bases, J lost 9 bases, and 4 bases stayed unmatched. The DNA for the CDR3 is TGTGCCAGCAGCTCGACTAGCGGGGGTAGTGAGCAGTTCTTC. Its protein product is CASSSTSGGSEQFF. The whole variable domain, filled in from reference TRBV5-6 and TRBJ2-1, reads DAGVTQSPTHLIKTRGQQVTLRCSPKSGHDTVSWYQQALGQGPQFIFQYYEEEERQRGNFPDRFSGHQFPNYSSELNVNALLLGDSALYLCASSSTSGGSEQFFGPGTRLTVL.

This clonotype was seen ten or more times. The rearrangement uses TRBV10-3 and TRBJ2-1, with D possibly TRBD2 on 6 matching bases. V dropped 1 base and J dropped 9 bases, with 10 bases sitting between them. From germline, CDR1 is ENHRY and CDR2 SYGVKD. The CDR3 consists of 13 residues. The CDR3 protein is CAISEYRESEQFF. The DNA for the CDR3 is TGTGCCATCAGTGAGTATCGGGAGAGTGAGCAGTTCTTC.

This clonotype showed up many times. The chain carries TRBV7-2 and TRBJ2-1; D not resolved. Looked up from germline, CDR1 is SGHTA and CDR2 is FQGNSA. Trimming shortened V by 3 bases and J by 9 bases, and 12 bases separated the two germline ends. The CDR3 runs 13 residues. In DNA form, the CDR3 reads TGTGCCAGCAGCTTGGGGTGGTGGTTTGAGCAGTTCTTC. Protein product: CASSLGWWFEQFF. The full variable domain, completed using reference TRBV7-2 and TRBJ2-1, is GAGVSQSPSNKVTEKGKDVELRCDPISGHTALYWYRQSLGQGLEFLIYFQGNSAPDKSGLPSDRFSAERTGGSVSTLTIQRTQQEDSAVYLCASSLGWWFEQFFGPGTRLTVL.